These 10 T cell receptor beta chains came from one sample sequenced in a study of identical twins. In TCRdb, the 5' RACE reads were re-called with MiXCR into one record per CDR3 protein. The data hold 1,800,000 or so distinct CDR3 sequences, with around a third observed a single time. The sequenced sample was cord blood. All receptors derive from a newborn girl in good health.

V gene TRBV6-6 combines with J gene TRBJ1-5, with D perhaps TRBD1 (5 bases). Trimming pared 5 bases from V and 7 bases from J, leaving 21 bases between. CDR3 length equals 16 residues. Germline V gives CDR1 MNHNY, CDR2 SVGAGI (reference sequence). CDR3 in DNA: TGTGCCAGCAGTGGCCCTTGGACAATAAAGGGACAGCCCCAGCATTTT. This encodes CASSGPWTIKGQPQHF.

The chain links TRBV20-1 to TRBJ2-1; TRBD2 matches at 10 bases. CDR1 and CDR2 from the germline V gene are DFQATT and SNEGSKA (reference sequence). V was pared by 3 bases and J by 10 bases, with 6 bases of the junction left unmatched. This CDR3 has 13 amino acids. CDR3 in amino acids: CSASLAGDGEQFF. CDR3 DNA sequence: TGCAGTGCTAGCCTAGCGGGAGATGGGGAGCAGTTCTTC.

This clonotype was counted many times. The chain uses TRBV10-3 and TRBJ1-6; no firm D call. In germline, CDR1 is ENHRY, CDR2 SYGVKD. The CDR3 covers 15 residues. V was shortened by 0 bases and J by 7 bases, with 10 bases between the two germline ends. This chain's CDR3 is CAISESGTLNSPLHF. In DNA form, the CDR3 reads TGTGCCATCAGTGAGTCGGGCACCCTAAATTCACCCCTCCACTTT.

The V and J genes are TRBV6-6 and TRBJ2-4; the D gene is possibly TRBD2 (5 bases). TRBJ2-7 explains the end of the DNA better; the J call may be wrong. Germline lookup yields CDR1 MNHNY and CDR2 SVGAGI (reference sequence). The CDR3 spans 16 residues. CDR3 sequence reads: CASSYPDRRVYYEQYF. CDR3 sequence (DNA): TGTGCCAGCAGTTACCCCGACCGGCGGGTATACTACGAGCAGTACTTC.

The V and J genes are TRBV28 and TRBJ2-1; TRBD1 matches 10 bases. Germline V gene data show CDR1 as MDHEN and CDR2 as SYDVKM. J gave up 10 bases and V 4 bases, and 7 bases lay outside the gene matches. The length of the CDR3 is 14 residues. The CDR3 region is CASSSATGGREQFF. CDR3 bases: TGTGCCAGCAGTTCAGCGACAGGGGGCCGCGAGCAGTTCTTC.

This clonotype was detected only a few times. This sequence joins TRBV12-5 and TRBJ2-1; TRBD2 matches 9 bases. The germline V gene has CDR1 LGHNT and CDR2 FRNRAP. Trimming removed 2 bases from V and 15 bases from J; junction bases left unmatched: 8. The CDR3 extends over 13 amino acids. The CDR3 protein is CASGLSSGASRFF. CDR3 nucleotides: TGTGCTAGTGGTTTGTCTAGCGGGGCTTCTCGGTTCTTC.

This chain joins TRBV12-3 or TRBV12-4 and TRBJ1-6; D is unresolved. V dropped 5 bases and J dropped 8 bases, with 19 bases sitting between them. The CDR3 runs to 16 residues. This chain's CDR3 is CASSPALRAGDSPLHF. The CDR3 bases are TGTGCCAGCAGTCCTGCCCTCCGGGCCGGGGATTCACCCCTCCACTTT.

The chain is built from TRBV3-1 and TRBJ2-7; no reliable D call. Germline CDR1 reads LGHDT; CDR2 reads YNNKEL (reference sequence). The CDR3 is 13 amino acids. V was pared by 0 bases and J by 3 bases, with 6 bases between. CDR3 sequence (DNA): TGTGCCAGCAGCCAAGAGCAATACTACGAGCAGTACTTC. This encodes CASSQEQYYEQYF.

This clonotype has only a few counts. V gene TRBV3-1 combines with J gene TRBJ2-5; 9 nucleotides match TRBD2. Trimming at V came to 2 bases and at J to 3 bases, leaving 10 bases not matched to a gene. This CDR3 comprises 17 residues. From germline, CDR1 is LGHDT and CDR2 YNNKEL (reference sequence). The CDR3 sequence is CASSQPLISGGKETQYF. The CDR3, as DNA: TGTGCCAGCAGCCAACCCCTAATTAGCGGGGGAAAAGAGACCCAGTACTTC.

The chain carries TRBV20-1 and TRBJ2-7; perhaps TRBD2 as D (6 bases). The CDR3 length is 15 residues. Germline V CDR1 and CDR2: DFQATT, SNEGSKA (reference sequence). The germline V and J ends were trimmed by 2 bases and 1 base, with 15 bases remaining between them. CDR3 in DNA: TGCAGTGCTAGACCCAGAACGGGACTTTCCTACGAGCAGTACTTC. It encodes CSARPRTGLSYEQYF.